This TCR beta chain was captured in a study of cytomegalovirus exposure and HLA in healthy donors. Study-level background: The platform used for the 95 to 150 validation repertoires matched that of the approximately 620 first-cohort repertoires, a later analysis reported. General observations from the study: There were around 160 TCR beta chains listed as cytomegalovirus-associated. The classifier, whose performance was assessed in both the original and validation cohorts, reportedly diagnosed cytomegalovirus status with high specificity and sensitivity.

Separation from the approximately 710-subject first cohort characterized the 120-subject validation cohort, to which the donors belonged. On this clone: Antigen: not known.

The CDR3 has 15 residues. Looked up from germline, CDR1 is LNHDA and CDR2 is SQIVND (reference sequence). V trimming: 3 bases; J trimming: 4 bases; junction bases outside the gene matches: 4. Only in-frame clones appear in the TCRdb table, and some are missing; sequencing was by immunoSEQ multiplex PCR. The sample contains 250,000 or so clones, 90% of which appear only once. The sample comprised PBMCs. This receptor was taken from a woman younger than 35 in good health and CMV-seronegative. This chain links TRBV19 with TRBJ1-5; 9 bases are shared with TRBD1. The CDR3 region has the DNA TGTGCCAGTAGTATGGGGACAGGGACAAATCAGCCCCAGCATTTT. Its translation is CASSMGTGTNQPQHF.